This T cell receptor beta chain was retrieved from a study of CD8 T cells in Susac syndrome. V shed 7 bases and J shed 4 bases, with 7 bases lying between them. This CDR3 comprises 10 residues. Germline CDR1 is SQVTM and CDR2 is ANQGSEA. Reverse transcription used about 0.5 to 1 ug RNA and random hexamers. TCRdb passed the immunoSEQ multiplex PCR reads through MiXCR, listing each CDR3 protein once. The sample shows some 170,000 distinct CDR3 sequences, around 94% of them seen only once. The V and J genes are TRBV29-1 and TRBJ2-5; D is ambiguous. The origin of this receptor is a human donor with Susac syndrome. Sequenced material: CD4+ T cells from PBMCs. This CDR3 reads CSAGPETQYF. The CDR3 DNA reads TGCAGCGCCGGCCCAGAGACCCAGTACTTC.